This TCR beta chain originates from a study of T cell responses to AZD1222 COVID-19 vaccine (dated by TCRdb to about 2021). Concerning the study at large: AZD1222 recipients with second doses at about 4 weeks or about 12 weeks were pooled, because spike-specific TCR depth and breadth did not differ between schedules. TCR sequencing was performed for roughly 250 trial participants, of whom some 200 were given two doses of AZD1222 and 26 were given two doses of MenACWY control vaccine. Trial participants were enrolled by age into 18-55, 56-69 and 70-plus year subgroups, with approximately 150, 30 and 60 TCR-sequenced participants respectively.

The CDR1 and CDR2 encoded by the germline V gene are MNHEY and SVGAGI. Spanning cysteine to phenylalanine, the CDR3 consists of 16 amino acids. Left in the record is the CDR3 DNA by itself, 48 bases read in frame from the first base. Deletion took 2 bases off V and 8 bases off J, with a span of 21 bases between the germline ends. Overall study outcomes, separate from this receptor: Conclusions about previously exposed vaccinees were limited because only six AZD1222 recipients were SARS-CoV-2 seropositive at baseline. The 56-69-year group was small, and its depth increase did not reach significance, likely because of low power. CD4 TCRs associated with the vaccine covered the entire spike protein, and the dominant responses were in regions 160-218 and 743-854. No day 14 peak-response samples were available, so repertoires were characterized only after the peak T cell response. Most participants were white British and females outnumbered males, and the authors suggested that clonal diversity may have been underestimated. A significant rise in spike-specific TCR breadth and depth was observed after two AZD1222 doses relative to day 0 and relative to MenACWY recipients. Reportedly, almost half of the unique spike-specific TCRs recognized epitopes lying outside the regions that are mutated in the B.1.351 and B.1.1.7 variants.

The CDR3 regions of human TCRbeta chains were subjected to immunosequencing. On the authors' methods: TCRs in the repertoires were compared against a reference library of SARS-CoV-2-specific TCRs that had been generated with the MIRA antigen-specificity platform. Breadth meant the fraction of unique TCRs that were SARS-CoV-2-associated, whereas depth meant the fraction of total T cells that were SARS-CoV-2-associated. Using the MIRA data, each spike-specific TCR was mapped to the spike region that the TCR reacts to and placed in a CD4 or CD8 class. Log10-transformed breadth and depth values were compared by one-way ANOVA with Sidak's multiple comparisons tests. The table was pulled from immuneACCESS by TCRdb, which kept in-frame rearrangements only. Such tables lose some clones; where checked, under half of the loss comes from unresolved V genes, and the rest has no known cause. D and trimming were read from the DNA, whereas the V and J calls and clone size are those reported in that table. Within this sample are 150,000 or so clones, with 89% of them counted one time only. The ten largest make up about 4.7% of the sample.

Regarding this clone: Its recognized antigen is unknown. Per-nucleotide qualities are absent, and no much larger clonotype sits a single base away.

This specimen's time point label, interpreted: baseline before first vaccination. Samples from vaccinated people were obtained from the UK trials COV001 and COV002, which included a single-blind randomized controlled phase 2/3 trial of AZD1222 (ChAdOx1 nCoV-19) in healthy adults. Trial participant PBMC samples were collected at day 0 and day 28 after the second dose for TCRbeta chain sequencing. The origin of this receptor is an adult in good health. Sequences were derived from peripheral blood, sampled on day 0 of AZD1222 vaccination. The rearranged chain carries TRBV6-5 and TRBJ1-2; TRBD1 is a possible D gene, resting on 5 matching bases. The CDR3 reads as follows: CASSYGSGASGGGYTF. The DNA is as follows: TGTGCCAGCAGTTACGGATCCGGGGCCTCCGGGGGAGGCTACACCTTC.